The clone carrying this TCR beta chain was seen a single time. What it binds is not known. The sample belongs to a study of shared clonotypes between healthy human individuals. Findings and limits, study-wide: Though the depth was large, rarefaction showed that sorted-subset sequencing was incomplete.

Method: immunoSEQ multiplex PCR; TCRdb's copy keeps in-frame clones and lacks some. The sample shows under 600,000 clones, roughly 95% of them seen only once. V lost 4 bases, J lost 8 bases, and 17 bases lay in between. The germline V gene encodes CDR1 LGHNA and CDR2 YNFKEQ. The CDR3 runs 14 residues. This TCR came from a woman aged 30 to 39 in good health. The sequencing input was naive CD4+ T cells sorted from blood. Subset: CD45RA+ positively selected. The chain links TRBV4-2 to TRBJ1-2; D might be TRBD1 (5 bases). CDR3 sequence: CASSREVAGRGYTF. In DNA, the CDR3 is TGTGCCAGCAGCCGGGAGGTGGCAGGGCGCGGCTACACCTTC.